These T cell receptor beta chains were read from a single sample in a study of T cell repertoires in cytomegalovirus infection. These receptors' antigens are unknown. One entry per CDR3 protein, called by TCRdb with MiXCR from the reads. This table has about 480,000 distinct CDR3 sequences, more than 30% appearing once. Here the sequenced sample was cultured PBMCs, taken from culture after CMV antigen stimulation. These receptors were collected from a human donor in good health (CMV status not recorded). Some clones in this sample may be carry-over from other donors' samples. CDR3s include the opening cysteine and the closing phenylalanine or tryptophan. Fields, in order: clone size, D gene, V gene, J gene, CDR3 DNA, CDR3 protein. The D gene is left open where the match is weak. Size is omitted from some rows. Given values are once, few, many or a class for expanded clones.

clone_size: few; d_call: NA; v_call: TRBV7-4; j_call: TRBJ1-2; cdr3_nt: TGTGCCAGCAGCCCGAAGGTTGCGGCAGGGGATGGTGGCTACACCTTC; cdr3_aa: CASSPKVAAGDGGYTF
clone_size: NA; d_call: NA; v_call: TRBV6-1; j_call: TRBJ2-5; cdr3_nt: TGTGCCAGCAGTGAAGCGTGGCAGCAAGAGACCCAGTACTTC; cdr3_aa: CASSEAWQQETQYF
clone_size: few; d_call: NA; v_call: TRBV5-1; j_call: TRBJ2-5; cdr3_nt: TGCGCCAGCAGTCTCATAGCGGACCAAGAGACCCAGTACTTC; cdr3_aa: CASSLIADQETQYF
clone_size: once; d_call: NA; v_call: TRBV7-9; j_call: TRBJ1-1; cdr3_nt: TGTGCCAGCAGCCCTCAAAGGCCCCAAATACGGGGACATGAAGCTTTCTTT; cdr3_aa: CASSPQRPQIRGHEAFF
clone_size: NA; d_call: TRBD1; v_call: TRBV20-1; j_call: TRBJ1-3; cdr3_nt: TGCAGTGCCCGACAGGGGCCAGCTGGAAACACCATATATTTT; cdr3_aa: CSARQGPAGNTIYF
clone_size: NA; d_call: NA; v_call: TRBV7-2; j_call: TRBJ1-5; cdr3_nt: TGTGCCAGCAGCTTATTTGGGCAGGGGAGCCGGTATAGCAATCAGCCCCAGCATTTT; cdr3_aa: CASSLFGQGSRYSNQPQHF
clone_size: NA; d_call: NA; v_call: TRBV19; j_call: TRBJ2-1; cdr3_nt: TGTGCCAGTAACGGCCGAAGCTCCTACAATGAGCAGTTCTTC; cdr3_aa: CASNGRSSYNEQFF
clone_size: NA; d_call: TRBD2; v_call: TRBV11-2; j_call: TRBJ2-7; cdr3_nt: TGTGCCAGCAGGAGCGGGAGCGACTACGAGCAGTACTTC; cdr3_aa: CASRSGSDYEQYF
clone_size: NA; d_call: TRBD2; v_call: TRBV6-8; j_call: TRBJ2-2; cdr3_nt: TGTGCCAGCAACCTACTAGCGGGAGTGAACACCGGGGAGCTGTTTTTT; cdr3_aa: CASNLLAGVNTGELFF
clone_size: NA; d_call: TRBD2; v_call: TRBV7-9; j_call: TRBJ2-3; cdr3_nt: TGTGCCGAAGCGGGGACTAGCGGGAGTCAATCTAGCACAGATACGCAGTATTTT; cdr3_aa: CAEAGTSGSQSSTDTQYF
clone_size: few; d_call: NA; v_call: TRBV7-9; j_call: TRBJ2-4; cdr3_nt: TGTGCCAGCAGCCCACCGGTGCGCCTAGGAGCCAAAAACATTCAGTACTTC; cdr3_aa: CASSPPVRLGAKNIQYF
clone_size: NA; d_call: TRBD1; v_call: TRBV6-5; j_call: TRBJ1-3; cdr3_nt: TGTGCCAGCAGTTACTCGCGACAGGGGGCAAGGTCTGGAAACACCATATATTTT; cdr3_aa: CASSYSRQGARSGNTIYF
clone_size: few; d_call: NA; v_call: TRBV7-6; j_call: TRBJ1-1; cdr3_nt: TGTGCCAGCAGCTTAACAGGGAAAGATGAAGCTTTCTTT; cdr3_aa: CASSLTGKDEAFF
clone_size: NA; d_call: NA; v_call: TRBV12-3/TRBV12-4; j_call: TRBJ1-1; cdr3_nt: TGTGCCAGCAGCCCTACGTTACACACTGAAGCTTTCTTT; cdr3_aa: CASSPTLHTEAFF
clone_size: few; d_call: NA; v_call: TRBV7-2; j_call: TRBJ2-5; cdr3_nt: TGTGCCAGCAGCCCCCGTTCAGGCCAAGAGACCCAGTACTTC; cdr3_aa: CASSPRSGQETQYF
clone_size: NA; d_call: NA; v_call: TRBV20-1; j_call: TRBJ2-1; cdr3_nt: TGCAGTGCTAGCTCGATGAGACGGGGCCCTGAGCAGTTCTTC; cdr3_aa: CSASSMRRGPEQFF
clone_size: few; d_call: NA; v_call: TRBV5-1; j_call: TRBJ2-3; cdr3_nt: TGCGCCAGCAGCTATGGGACGGTCGGGGCCGATACGCAGTATTTT; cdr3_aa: CASSYGTVGADTQYF
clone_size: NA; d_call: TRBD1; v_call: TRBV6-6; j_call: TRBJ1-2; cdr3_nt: TGTGCCAGCAGTTACTCGAAGGGAGACAGGGCCAGCCGCTACACCTTC; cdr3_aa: CASSYSKGDRASRYTF
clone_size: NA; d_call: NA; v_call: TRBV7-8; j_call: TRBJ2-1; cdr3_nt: TGTGCCAGCAGCTCTCAGGGGGGGCATGAGCAGTTCTTC; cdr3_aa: CASSSQGGHEQFF
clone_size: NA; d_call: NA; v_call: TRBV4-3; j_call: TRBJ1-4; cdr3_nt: TGCGCCAGCAGCCAAGAGGGGCTCTTGGATGAAAAACTGTTTTTT; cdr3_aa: CASSQEGLLDEKLFF
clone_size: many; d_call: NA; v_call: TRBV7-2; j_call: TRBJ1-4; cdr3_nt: TGTGCCAGCAGCTTAAGTGGTCGAAAACTGTTTTTT; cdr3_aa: CASSLSGRKLFF
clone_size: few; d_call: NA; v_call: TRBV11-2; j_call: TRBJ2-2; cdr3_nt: TGTGCCAGCAGCTTATCGGCAGTGCCCGATTTTCGCACCGGGGAGCTGTTTTTT; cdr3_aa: CASSLSAVPDFRTGELFF
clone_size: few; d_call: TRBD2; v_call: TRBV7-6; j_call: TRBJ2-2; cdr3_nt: TGTGCCAGCAGCTCGACCGGGACTAGCTGGTTCGGGGAGCTGTTTTTT; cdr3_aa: CASSSTGTSWFGELFF
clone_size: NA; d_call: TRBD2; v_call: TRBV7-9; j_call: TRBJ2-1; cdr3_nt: TGTGCCAGCTCGACCCAGCGGGAGACAATATTGAATGAGCAGTTCTTC; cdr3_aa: CASSTQRETILNEQFF
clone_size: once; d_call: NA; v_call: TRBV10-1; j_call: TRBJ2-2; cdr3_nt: TGCGCCAGCAGTGACTTAAACATCGGGGAGCTGTTTTTT; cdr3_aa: CASSDLNIGELFF
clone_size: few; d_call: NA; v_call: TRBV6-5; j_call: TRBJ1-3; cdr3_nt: TGTGCCAGCAGTTATTTTGGCGGTGACTCTGGAAACACCATATATTTT; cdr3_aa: CASSYFGGDSGNTIYF
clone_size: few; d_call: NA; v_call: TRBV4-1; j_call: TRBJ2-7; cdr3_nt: TGCGCCAGCAGCCAAGACTCTGGGGCGGGCGTCTACGAGCAGTACTTC; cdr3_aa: CASSQDSGAGVYEQYF
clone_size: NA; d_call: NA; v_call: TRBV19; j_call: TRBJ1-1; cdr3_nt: TGTGCCAGTAGTACATCTCGAATGAACACTGAAGCTTTCTTT; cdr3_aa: CASSTSRMNTEAFF
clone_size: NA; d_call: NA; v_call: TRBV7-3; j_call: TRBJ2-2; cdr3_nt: TGTGCCAGCAGCTGGTCGGACAGCCTCACCGGGGAGCTGTTTTTT; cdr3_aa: CASSWSDSLTGELFF
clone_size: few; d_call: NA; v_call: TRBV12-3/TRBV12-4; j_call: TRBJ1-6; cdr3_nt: TGTGCCAGCAGTTTCGCGGACTATAATTCACCCCTCCACTTT; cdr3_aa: CASSFADYNSPLHF
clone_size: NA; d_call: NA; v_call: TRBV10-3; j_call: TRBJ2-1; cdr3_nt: TGTGCCATCAGTCCAGGCAACAATGAGCAGTTCTTC; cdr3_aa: CAISPGNNEQFF
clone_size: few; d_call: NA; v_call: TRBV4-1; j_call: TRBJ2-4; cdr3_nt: TGCGCCAGCAGCCCAGGGAGTTTCTTAGCCAAAAACATTCAGTACTTC; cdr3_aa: CASSPGSFLAKNIQYF
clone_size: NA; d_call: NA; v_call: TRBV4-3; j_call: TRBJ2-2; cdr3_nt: TGCGCCAGCAGCCAAGACGCTTCGGGTTGGGGGAACACCGGGGAGCTGTTTTTT; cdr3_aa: CASSQDASGWGNTGELFF
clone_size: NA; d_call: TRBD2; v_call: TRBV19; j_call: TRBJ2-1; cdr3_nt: TGTGCCAGTAGAGACCTAGCGGGAGGAAAAGTGTATGAGCAGTTCTTC; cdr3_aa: CASRDLAGGKVYEQFF
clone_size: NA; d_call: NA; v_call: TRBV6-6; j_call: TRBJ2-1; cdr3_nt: TGTGCCAGCAGTTACTCGGCTATGAATGAGCAGTTCTTC; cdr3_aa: CASSYSAMNEQFF